The 8 T cell receptor beta chains reported below all come from one sample, sequenced in a study of CD8 T cells in ankylosing spondylitis. TCRdb processed the 5' RACE reads anew with MiXCR; each CDR3 protein has one entry. The sample yields about 400,000 distinct CDR3 sequences, roughly 20% seen once. Input material: blood, either unsorted or a sorted T cell fraction (not recorded which). The source is a male donor with ankylosing spondylitis or in good health (not recorded which).

This clonotype has more than one count but fewer than ten. This sequence joins TRBV29-1 and TRBJ2-7; either TRBD1 or TRBD2 may supply D (5 bases each). CDR3 length: 13 amino acids. Germline-derived CDR1 and CDR2 are SQVTM and ANQGSEA. V lost 3 bases, J lost 1 base, and 10 bases lay in between. The CDR3 nucleotides read TGCAGCGTTGAGGGACCGTGGTCCTACGAGCAGTACTTC. This translates into CSVEGPWSYEQYF.

V is TRBV4-2 and J is TRBJ1-1; D not resolved. Germline lookup yields CDR1 LGHNA and CDR2 YNFKEQ. The ends were cut back, 1 base at V and 5 bases at J, with 8 bases in the middle. This CDR3 region has 13 residues. For the CDR3, the DNA is TGTGCCAGCAGCCAAGTCCCGGGAACTGAAGCTTTCTTT. Translating it yields CASSQVPGTEAFF.

The chain joins TRBV7-4 to TRBJ2-2, with D possibly matching TRBD2 (5 bases). V was clipped by 8 bases and J by 1 base, with 26 bases between them. The germline CDR1 and CDR2 sequences are SGHVT and SQSDAQ. The CDR3 totals 19 residues. The CDR3 DNA sequence: TGTGCCAGCTGCGTGCAGATCAACCGCCCGGCGGGGAACACCGGGGAGCTGTTTTTT. Encoded protein: CASCVQINRPAGNTGELFF.

Only a few counts were recorded for this clonotype. The chain combines TRBV9 with TRBJ2-5; TRBD2 might be the D (7 bases). The CDR3 runs 15 residues. V was cut by 4 bases and J by 3 bases, with 16 bases left in between. Germline V gene data show CDR1 as SGDLS and CDR2 as YYNGEE. The CDR3 region has the DNA TGTGCCAGCAGCCCCGTCCGCGGGGGCAAAGAGACCCAGTACTTC. Translated: CASSPVRGGKETQYF.

The chain links TRBV5-1 to TRBJ2-1; a weak D match, TRBD2 (5 bases). In germline, CDR1 is SGHRS, CDR2 YFSETQ. This CDR3 has 16 amino acids. Trimming left V 4 bases short and J 4 bases short, with 18 bases between. DNA of the CDR3: TGCGCCAGCAGCAGGGATGAGGGTCTCCTATACAATGAGCAGTTCTTC. As protein: CASSRDEGLLYNEQFF. Full variable domain (rest looked up from reference TRBV5-1 and TRBJ2-1): KAGVTQTPRYLIKTRGQQVTLSCSPISGHRSVSWYQQTPGQGLQFLFEYFSETQRNKGNFPGRFSGRQFSNSRSEMNVSTLELGDSALYLCASSRDEGLLYNEQFFGPGTRLTVL.

This clonotype appeared a few times. The CDR3 here is CASSPGPLNTEAFF. The CDR3 DNA follows: TGTGCCAGTAGTCCGGGACCTCTCAACACTGAAGCTTTCTTT. The rearrangement uses TRBV19 and TRBJ1-1, with D maybe TRBD1 (5 bases). This CDR3 region has 14 residues. Germline CDR1 is LNHDA and CDR2 is SQIVND (reference sequence). V gave up 5 bases and J gave up 2 bases, with 12 bases separating them. Looking up the rest from reference TRBV19 and TRBJ1-1 gives the full variable domain: DGGITQSPKYLFRKEGQNVTLSCEQNLNHDAMYWYRQDPGQGLRLIYYSQIVNDFQKGDIAEGYSVSREKKESFPLTVTSAQKNPTAFYLCASSPGPLNTEAFFGQGTRLTVV.

This clonotype was counted between two and nine times. The chain recombines TRBV27 with TRBJ2-7; TRBD1 matches 10 bases. CDR1 and CDR2 from the germline V gene are MNHEY and SMNVEV (reference sequence). The CDR3 consists of 14 residues. V dropped 5 bases and J dropped 7; count of bases not matched to a gene: 8. This CDR3 is CASSLDDRGLEQYF. The CDR3 coding sequence is TGTGCCAGCAGTCTCGATGACAGGGGGCTTGAGCAGTACTTC.

This clonotype was picked up a small number of times. The chain is built from TRBV6-5 and TRBJ2-5; D is uncertain. Germline V gives CDR1 MNHEY, CDR2 SVGAGI. Between the trimmed V and J ends, which lost 0 bases and 5 bases, there was a span of 19 bases. This CDR3 is built from 17 residues. The CDR3 nucleotides are TGTGCCAGCAGTTACTCGGTTTCGGTGGCCTTACGGGAGACCCAGTACTTC. Its protein is CASSYSVSVALRETQYF.